This T cell receptor beta chain came from a study of blood T cell repertoires in COVID-19. Study in general: Researchers got acute and convalescent COVID-19 samples from the United States, Italy and Spain.

Per the authors' pipeline: Nucleated cell counts were estimated from reference gene primer amplification. Measured with immunoSEQ multiplex PCR; TCRdb has only the in-frame clones, and not every one. That table furnishes V, J and clone size, whereas the DNA furnished D and trimming. The sample has roughly 66,000 clones; around 82% are singletons. J lost 5 bases, V lost 5 bases, and 9 bases had no gene match. The germline gives CDR1 SEHNR, CDR2 FQNEAQ (reference sequence). This CDR3 spans 16 amino acids. The clonotype originates from a man in his 60s with acute or convalescent COVID-19. The chain uses TRBV7-9 and TRBJ2-5; 12 positions agree with TRBD1. The source material was peripheral blood. CDR3 coding DNA: TGTGCCAGCAGCGAACCGGGACAGGGGGCGCGGGAGACCCAGTACTTC. Translating it yields CASSEPGQGARETQYF.